This T cell receptor (beta chain) is from a study of T cell repertoires in cytomegalovirus infection (dated by TCRdb to about 2019). Background for the entire study: Alongside well-studied HLA-B-restricted epitopes, the peptide stimulations were aimed at recently identified HLA-C-restricted CMV epitopes, whose presentation resists viral immunomodulation. Because public TCR beta signatures pointed to carriage of CMV infection together with the matching HLA type, the HLA type of each donor mattered for the analysis.

A remark on this clonotype: Its antigen has not been determined. The sample holds no much larger clone one base away, and base qualities are not on file.

The treatment or condition label corresponds to: in vitro stimulation with specific CMV peptide epitopes to enrich CMV-specific T cells. What the study reported, not specific to this receptor: In the ex vivo response, HLA-C-restricted CMV-specific TCR beta clonotypes were dominant, and in two of eight donors the single most frequent clonotype came from this HLA-C-restricted group. Carriers of CMV infection plus the relevant HLA type were discriminated by the cumulative frequency of public TCR beta family members in the study cohort and in an independent roughly 400-donor cohort.

The CDR3 sequence holds 15 residues, the cysteine and phenylalanine included. Of all the DNA, just the CDR3 is kept, 45 bases in frame from base 1. V has 5 bases trimmed and J has 3 bases trimmed; junction bases matching no gene number 5. The germline V gene yields SGHTA for CDR1 and FQGTGA for CDR2. The sequencer listed for this sample is Illumina HiSeq 1500. Clones were called with MiXCR by TCRdb after fastp trimmed the public reads at Q25, and only in-frame beta chains were retained. Every distinct CDR3 protein forms one entry, paired with its most common genes and DNA. Counted in this sample were 450,000 to 650,000 distinct CDR3 sequences; 40% of them appeared once. About 46% of the sample rests with the top ten.

This sequence was found in a human donor in good health (CMV status not recorded). Some clones in this sample may be carry-over from other donors' samples. Sequenced here: cultured PBMCs, sampled from culture after CMV antigen stimulation. Recombination linked TRBV7-3 to TRBJ1-1; TRBD1 agrees with 11 junctional bases. This receptor has the CDR3 CASSPEDRGHTEAFF. The nucleotide sequence reads as follows: TGTGCCAGCAGCCCTGAGGACAGGGGGCACACTGAAGCTTTCTTT. The full variable domain, completed from the reference TRBV7-3 and TRBJ1-1 proteins outside the CDR3, reads GAGVSQTPSNKVTEKGKYVELRCDPISGHTALYWYRQSLGQGPEFLIYFQGTGAADDSGLPNDRFFAVRPEGSVSTLKIQRTERGDSAVYLCASSPEDRGHTEAFFGQGTRLTVV.